One and the same sample provided the 5 T cell receptor beta chains below, sequenced in a study of shared clonotypes between healthy human individuals. Assay used: immunoSEQ multiplex PCR; TCRdb lists only in-frame clones, some missing. The profile shows 950,000 to 1,100,000 clones, about 75% of them singletons. Sequencing was done on a sample of memory CD4+ T cells sorted from blood. This sample's subset: CD45RA-negative fraction. The receptors stem from a man aged 18 to 30 in good health.

This clone was counted a few times. The gene calls are TRBV30 and TRBJ1-1; D uncertain. The V end was cut by 6 bases, the J end by 1 base, with 15 bases between. Germline V gene lookup returns CDR1 GTSNPN and CDR2 SVGIG (reference sequence). This CDR3 is 14 amino acids long. Here the CDR3 DNA reads TGTGCCTGCAATGGAGGGCGGGCGAACACTGAAGCTTTCTTT. Residues: CACNGGRANTEAFF.

The chain has TRBV7-2 and TRBJ1-1; no clear D gene. The V end lost 4 bases, the J end lost 0 bases, and 12 bases lay between the germline ends. Germline lookup yields CDR1 SGHTA and CDR2 FQGNSA. This CDR3 is built from 15 residues. For the CDR3, the DNA is TGTGCCAGCAGCTCCTACCTTTATTTGAACACTGAAGCTTTCTTT. This sequence encodes CASSSYLYLNTEAFF.

V and J are TRBV2 and TRBJ1-1, with D possibly matching TRBD1 (5 bases). The V end lost 3 bases, the J end lost 0 bases, and 8 bases lay between the germline ends. Per the germline V gene, CDR1 is SNHLY and CDR2 is FYNNEI. The CDR3 has 14 amino acids. The CDR3 reads CASSDARVNTEAFF. The CDR3 bases are TGTGCCAGCAGTGACGCCAGGGTGAACACTGAAGCTTTCTTT. The full variable domain, in which reference TRBV2 and TRBJ1-1 provide the parts outside the CDR3, is EPEVTQTPSHQVTQMGQEVILRCVPISNHLYFYWYRQILGQKVEFLVSFYNNEISEKSEIFDDQFSVERPDGSNFTLKIRSTKLEDSAMYFCASSDARVNTEAFFGQGTRLTVV.

The V gene is TRBV2, the J gene TRBJ2-1; D possibly uses TRBD1 or TRBD2 (7 bases each). CDR3 length: 13 amino acids. V dropped 2 bases and J dropped 9 bases, with 11 bases sitting between them. Germline loops: CDR1 SNHLY, CDR2 FYNNEI. This CDR3 is CASSESGGGEQFF. CDR3 sequence (DNA): TGTGCCAGCAGTGAATCAGGGGGGGGTGAGCAGTTCTTC. The whole variable domain, remainder taken from reference TRBV2 and TRBJ2-1, is EPEVTQTPSHQVTQMGQEVILRCVPISNHLYFYWYRQILGQKVEFLVSFYNNEISEKSEIFDDQFSVERPDGSNFTLKIRSTKLEDSAMYFCASSESGGGEQFFGPGTRLTVL.

J is TRBJ1-5 and V is TRBV6-5; possible D gene TRBD1, 5 bases. From germline, CDR1 is MNHEY and CDR2 SVGAGI. The CDR3 contains 14 residues. The V gene lost 2 bases and the J gene lost 5 bases, with 10 bases spanning the gap. The CDR3: CASSYMDKYQPQHF. For the CDR3, the DNA is TGTGCCAGCAGTTACATGGACAAATATCAGCCCCAGCATTTT.